Below, 21 T cell receptor beta chains from the same sample are listed, as sequenced in a study of T cell responses to AZD1222 COVID-19 vaccine. TCRdb's copy holds only in-frame clones and misses some; the assay was immunoSEQ multiplex PCR. Counted here are 150,000 to 180,000 clones, about 88% occurring once; the ten biggest clones make up around 3%. The sequencing here drew on peripheral blood, taken on day 0 of AZD1222 vaccination. The receptors were sampled from an adult in good health.

The chain joins TRBV28 to TRBJ1-5, with a possible D match to TRBD1 (5 bases). The V end was cut by 5 bases, the J end by 2 bases, with 10 bases between. This CDR3 region has 14 residues. CDR1 and CDR2 (germline): MDHEN, SYDVKM. The CDR3 coding sequence is TGTGCCAGCAGTAAGGGACCGGGCAATCAGCCCCAGCATTTT. It is translated as CASSKGPGNQPQHF. Together with reference TRBV28 and TRBJ1-5, the CDR3 gives the full variable domain: DVKVTQSSRYLVKRTGEKVFLECVQDMDHENMFWYRQDPGLGLRLIYFSYDVKMKEKGDIPEGYSVSREKKERFSLILESASTNQTSMYLCASSKGPGNQPQHFGDGTRLSIL.

In DNA, the CDR3 is TGTGCCAGCAGCCAAGACCCTCCGAATGGCTACACCTTC. This codes for CASSQDPPNGYTF. This chain joins TRBV3-1 (or the pseudogene TRBV3-2) and TRBJ1-2; D is ambiguous. With 0 bases removed from V and 6 bases from J, the gap between germline ends came to 8 bases. Germline CDR1 and CDR2: LGHDT and YNNKEL (reference sequence). This CDR3 has 13 residues.

This chain's CDR3 is CASLILLNTEAFF. In nucleotides, the CDR3 is TGTGCCAGCCTGATTCTTCTGAACACTGAAGCTTTCTTT. The chain links TRBV6-5 to TRBJ1-1; D remains ambiguous. Between the trimmed V and J ends, which lost 8 bases and 0 bases, there was a span of 10 bases. The CDR3 length is 13 residues. Germline CDR1 is MNHEY and CDR2 is SVGAGI.

V and J are TRBV2 and TRBJ2-5; no clear D gene. Deletions cut 6 bases from V and 0 bases from J, with 8 bases between. The germline V gene encodes CDR1 SNHLY and CDR2 FYNNEI. The CDR3 runs 13 residues. In nucleotides, the CDR3 is TGTGCCAGCAGCTCTTCCAACCAAGAGACCCAGTACTTC. Protein: CASSSSNQETQYF. The entire variable domain, with the rest obtained from reference TRBV2 and TRBJ2-5, is as follows: EPEVTQTPSHQVTQMGQEVILRCVPISNHLYFYWYRQILGQKVEFLVSFYNNEISEKSEIFDDQFSVERPDGSNFTLKIRSTKLEDSAMYFCASSSSNQETQYFGPGTRLLVL.

J is TRBJ2-2 and V is TRBV11-2; D not certain. Per germline, CDR1 SGHAT and CDR2 FQNNGV. V gave up 4 bases and J gave up 7 bases, with 7 bases separating them. The CDR3 covers 12 residues. The CDR3 spells CASSSRHGELFF. DNA of the CDR3: TGTGCCAGCAGCTCTCGACACGGGGAGCTGTTTTTT.

The CDR3 sequence: CASSIDRGPQHF. CDR3 nucleotide sequence: TGTGCCAGTAGTATAGATCGGGGGCCCCAGCATTTT. The chain has TRBV19 and TRBJ1-5; D is ambiguous. The CDR3 is 12 amino acids. Per the germline V gene, CDR1 is LNHDA and CDR2 is SQIVND (reference sequence). V lost 0 bases, J lost 9 bases, and 6 bases lay in between.

This rearrangement joins TRBV15 to TRBJ1-4; D remains unclear. The germline CDR1 and CDR2 sequences are LNHNV and YYDKDF (reference sequence). CDR3 length equals 13 residues. The V gene lost 6 bases and the J gene lost 3 bases, with 8 bases spanning the gap. This chain's CDR3 is CATRRPSNEKLFF. CDR3 nucleotide sequence: TGTGCCACCAGAAGACCCTCTAATGAAAAACTGTTTTTT.

The CDR3 protein is CSVAHIADEQFF. In DNA, the CDR3 is TGCAGCGTGGCACACATAGCGGATGAGCAGTTCTTC. V and J are TRBV29-1 and TRBJ2-1; a possible D gene is TRBD2 (6 bases). V lost 6 bases to trimming and J lost 8 bases, with 14 bases between them. There are 12 residues in the CDR3. CDR1 and CDR2 from the germline V gene are SQVTM and ANQGSEA.

This chain uses TRBV6-5 with TRBJ2-2; a possible D gene is TRBD1 (6 bases). CDR1 and CDR2 (germline): MNHEY, SVGAGI. The CDR3 length is 14 residues. Trimming cost V 4 bases and J 4 bases, with 10 bases left between them. The CDR3: CASSLQGTTGELFF. The CDR3, as DNA: TGTGCCAGCAGTTTACAGGGAACCACCGGGGAGCTGTTTTTT.

The J gene is TRBJ2-2, the V gene TRBV6-5, with 12 bases identical to TRBD2. The length of the CDR3 is 15 residues. Germline V CDR1 and CDR2: MNHEY, SVGAGI. The V gene end was trimmed by 6 bases and the J gene end by 4 bases; junction bases not matched to a gene: 3. This chain's CDR3 is CASSKTSGSTGELFF. DNA of the CDR3: TGTGCCAGCAGCAAGACTAGCGGGAGCACCGGGGAGCTGTTTTTT.

V gene TRBV5-4 combines with J gene TRBJ2-3, with TRBD2 as a possible D gene (6 bases). Germline V gives CDR1 SGHNT, CDR2 YYREEE (reference sequence). Trimming left V 4 bases short and J 4 bases short, with 16 bases between. The length of the CDR3 is 15 residues. The CDR3 region is CASSLPGSGADTQYF. CDR3 DNA sequence: TGTGCCAGCAGCCTGCCGGGTAGCGGAGCAGATACGCAGTATTTT.

V gene TRBV18 combines with J gene TRBJ1-2; D gene unclear. Trimming left V 0 bases short and J 4 bases short, with 9 bases between. Germline values: CDR1 KGHSH, CDR2 LQKENI. CDR3 length: 14 residues. The CDR3 loop is CASSPPGKGYGYTF. CDR3 DNA sequence: TGTGCCAGCTCACCACCAGGAAAGGGCTATGGCTACACCTTC. The full variable domain, its missing parts supplied by reference TRBV18 and TRBJ1-2, is NAGVMQNPRHLVRRRGQEARLRCSPMKGHSHVYWYRQLPEEGLKFMVYLQKENIIDESGMPKERFSAEFPKEGPSILRIQQVVRGDSAAYFCASSPPGKGYGYTFGSGTRLTVV.

The J gene is TRBJ1-4, the V gene TRBV11-2; maybe TRBD1 (5 bases). The V end was cut by 4 bases, the J end by 3 bases, with 12 bases between. CDR1 is SGHAT, CDR2 FQNNGV, per germline. The CDR3 totals 15 residues. This CDR3 reads CASSSQLGANEKLFF. The CDR3 bases are TGTGCCAGCAGCTCCCAATTGGGGGCTAATGAAAAACTGTTTTTT.

The chain combines TRBV5-6 with TRBJ2-7; TRBD1 is a possible D gene (6 bases). Germline CDR1 SGHDT, CDR2 YYEEEE. Deletions cut 0 bases from V and 1 base from J, with 11 bases between. The CDR3 contains 15 residues. The CDR3, as DNA: TGTGCCAGCAGCTTGGGGACAGTTCCTTCCTACGAGCAGTACTTC. Its translation is CASSLGTVPSYEQYF.

This rearrangement joins TRBV5-6 to TRBJ2-5; 7 positions agree with TRBD2. CDR1 and CDR2 (germline): SGHDT, YYEEEE. Trimming at V came to 3 bases and at J to 2 bases, leaving 4 bases not matched to a gene. CDR3 length equals 14 residues. CDR3 sequence: CASSWGGLQETQYF. The CDR3 DNA is TGTGCCAGCAGCTGGGGAGGGTTGCAAGAGACCCAGTACTTC.

The genes are TRBV18 and TRBJ2-3; D call uncertain. The CDR3 sequence is 16 residues long. Trimming took off 4 bases at V and 6 bases at J, with 20 bases between the two ends. CDR1 and CDR2 (germline): KGHSH, LQKENI. CDR3 coding DNA: TGTGCCAGCTCACAGACTTCTCCCATGAGTGGGGATACGCAGTATTTT. This codes for CASSQTSPMSGDTQYF.

This clone was seen a handful of times. This specimen includes other DNA sequences encoding the same CDR3. The chain uses TRBV3-1 (or the pseudogene TRBV3-2) and TRBJ2-7; D gene ambiguous. The ends were cut back, 1 base at V and 3 bases at J, with 1 base in the middle. CDR1 is LGHDT and CDR2 is YNNKEL in the germline V gene (reference sequence). This CDR3 is 11 amino acids long. The CDR3: CASSQGYEQYF. The CDR3 region has the DNA TGTGCCAGCAGCCAAGGCTACGAGCAGTACTTC.

This clone has only one observation. This chain joins TRBV6-5 and TRBJ2-7; D unclear. Germline CDR1 MNHEY, CDR2 SVGAGI. This CDR3 has 14 residues. V was trimmed by 5 bases and J by 6 bases, leaving 17 bases between them. The DNA for the CDR3 is TGTGCCAGCAGTCGCCAGAGTTACTCCGGCGAGCAGTACTTC. Translated, it gives CASSRQSYSGEQYF.

J is TRBJ1-5 and V is TRBV15, with a tentative D call TRBD1 (5 bases). The CDR3 covers 15 residues. V was cut by 4 bases and J by 2 bases, with 12 bases left in between. CDR1 and CDR2 (germline): LNHNV, YYDKDF (reference sequence). CDR3 sequence reads: CATSTSGSGNQPQHF. The CDR3 nucleotides are TGTGCCACCAGCACGTCAGGGTCGGGCAATCAGCCCCAGCATTTT.

The rearrangement uses TRBV7-2 and TRBJ1-2; no clear D gene. This CDR3 is built from 11 residues. V was pared by 5 bases and J by 5 bases, with 6 bases between. The germline CDR1 and CDR2 sequences are SGHTA and FQGNSA. CDR3 residues: CASSRLYGYTF. The CDR3 region has the DNA TGTGCCAGCAGCCGCCTTTATGGCTACACCTTC.

The chain combines TRBV2 with TRBJ2-1; D is perhaps TRBD1 or TRBD2 (5 bases each). Trimming removed 4 bases from V and 3 bases from J, with 16 bases in between. CDR3 size: 16 residues. CDR1 and CDR2 (germline): SNHLY, FYNNEI. CDR3 sequence reads: CASSGGRDPNYNEQFF. The CDR3 DNA is TGTGCCAGCAGTGGTGGCAGGGACCCAAACTACAATGAGCAGTTCTTC.